These T cell receptor beta chains were read from a single sample in a study of PD-1 blockade in classical Hodgkin lymphoma. Sequencing used immunoSEQ multiplex PCR; TCRdb keeps in-frame clones, though not all of them. Of about 90,000 clones in the sample, about nine tenths were seen once. Sequencing was performed on peripheral blood mononuclear cells (PBMCs), taken before the second cycle of nivolumab. The receptor source for this set is a human donor with classical Hodgkin lymphoma. CDR3s include the opening cysteine and the closing phenylalanine or tryptophan. A D gene is named only where the DNA matches it firmly. Clone size is given for some rows only: seen once, a few or many times, or a class if the clone is expanded.

J | size | V | D | DNA | CDR3
TRBJ2-2 | NA | TRBV18 | TRBD1 | TGTGCCAGCTCACAAACAGGGGGCGCGTCTACCGGGGAGCTGTTTTTT | CASSQTGGASTGELFF
TRBJ1-6 | NA | TRBV5-6 | TRBD1 | TGTGCCAGCAGCTTATTAAGACCAGGGGGCCCTATCAATTCACCCCTCCACTTT | CASSLLRPGGPINSPLHF
TRBJ2-7 | NA | TRBV30 | TRBD2 | TGTGCCTGGACTAGCGGATCCGAGGAGCAGTACTTC | CAWTSGSEEQYF
TRBJ2-2 | once | TRBV6-6 | NA | TGTGCCAGCAGTTACCAGGGGTTAAAAAACACCGGGGAGCTGTTTTTT | CASSYQGLKNTGELFF
TRBJ1-5 | NA | TRBV27 | NA | TGTGCCAGCAGTCTGGATGGACCCTTCAATAGCAATCAGCCCCAGCATTTT | CASSLDGPFNSNQPQHF
TRBJ2-2 | NA | TRBV19 | TRBD1 | TGTGCCATGACAGGGTACACCGGGGAGCTGTTTTTT | CAMTGYTGELFF
TRBJ2-5 | NA | TRBV6-1 | NA | TGTGCCAGCAGTCCACGCGGGGAGACCCAGTACTTC | CASSPRGETQYF
TRBJ2-3 | NA | TRBV5-4 | TRBD2 | TGTGCCAGCAGCTTAAAGCGGGAGAAGACAGATACGCAGTATTTT | CASSLKREKTDTQYF
TRBJ2-7 | NA | TRBV27 | TRBD2 | TGTGCCAGCAGTACCCGGACTAGCAACGAGCAGTACTTC | CASSTRTSNEQYF
TRBJ2-2 | NA | TRBV28 | NA | TGTGCCAGCAGTTTATGGTCAGGGAACCCCTACACCGGGGAGCTGTTTTTT | CASSLWSGNPYTGELFF
TRBJ2-7 | NA | TRBV5-1 | NA | TGCGCCAGCAGCCCTGGACAGCGGAGCTCCTACGAGCAGTACTTC | CASSPGQRSSYEQYF
TRBJ2-2 | NA | TRBV2 | NA | TGTGCGAGGGGGGGAACCGGGGAGCTGTTTTTT | CARGGTGELFF
TRBJ2-5 | NA | TRBV6-6 | NA | TGTGCCAGCAAACGTGGGCGGGCCCAAGAGACCCAGTACTTC | CASKRGRAQETQYF
TRBJ2-1 | NA | TRBV2 | TRBD2 | TGTGCCCAGCCCGGGAGGGCTTCTTTGGGCAATGAGCAGTTCTTC | CAQPGRASLGNEQFF
TRBJ1-5 | NA | TRBV2 | NA | TGTGCCAGCAGTGAAGGTTTTAACAATCAGCCCCAGCATTTT | CASSEGFNNQPQHF
TRBJ2-5 | NA | TRBV11-2 | NA | TGTGCCAGCACCAGAATAGGGATAGAGACCCAGTACTTC | CASTRIGIETQYF
TRBJ1-6 | NA | TRBV4-1 | NA | TGCGCCAGCAGCCGGATTCGGGGGAATAATTCACCCCTCCACTTT | CASSRIRGNNSPLHF
TRBJ2-6 | once | TRBV10-2 | TRBD1 | TGCGCCAGCAGACTCGGGACAGGTGCCTCTGGGGCCAACGTCCTGACTTTC | CASRLGTGASGANVLTF
TRBJ2-5 | NA | TRBV30 | NA | TGTGCCTGGAGTGTAGGGGGAGGCCGCGAGACCCAGTACTTC | CAWSVGGGRETQYF
TRBJ2-1 | NA | TRBV5-4 | NA | TGTGCCAGCAGCTTGGAGAGGGACAACTCATACAATGAGCAGTTCTTC | CASSLERDNSYNEQFF
TRBJ2-3 | NA | TRBV4-1 | NA | TGCGCCAGCAGCCACAGGGAGCTCGATACGCAGTATTTT | CASSHRELDTQYF
TRBJ1-5 | NA | TRBV28 | NA | TGTGCCAGCAGGACCCGGGGGGGCAATCAGCCCCAGCATTTT | CASRTRGGNQPQHF
TRBJ1-1 | NA | TRBV28 | NA | TGTGCCAGCAGTCTCCCGGGACGGGCGGTCTTGAACACTGAAGCTTTCTTT | CASSLPGRAVLNTEAFF
TRBJ2-7 | once | TRBV11-2 | NA | TGTGCCAGCAGCTTCATTTCTCTCCACGAGCAGTACTTC | CASSFISLHEQYF
TRBJ1-5 | NA | TRBV19 | NA | TGTGCCAGTAGTATATGGAGACAGACTAGCAATCAGCCCCAGCATTTT | CASSIWRQTSNQPQHF
TRBJ2-5 | NA | TRBV15 | NA | TGTGCCACCAGCAGAGGGGGGGTCGGGAACGGAGGTACGGAGACCCAGTACTTC | CATSRGGVGNGGTETQYF
TRBJ1-5 | few | TRBV9 | NA | TGTGCCAGCAGCGTAGGGGGAGGGGGAGCGGGCCAGCCCCAGCATTTT | CASSVGGGGAGQPQHF
TRBJ2-1 | NA | TRBV27 | NA | TGTGCCAGCAGTTTACTGGGTAGGGAGCAGTTCTTC | CASSLLGREQFF
TRBJ1-3 | NA | TRBV30 | NA | TGTGCCTGGAGCAAAGGGGCACACTCTGGAAACACCATATATTTT | CAWSKGAHSGNTIYF
TRBJ2-1 | once | TRBV9 | TRBD2 | TGTGCCAGCAGCGACCTAGCGGGATACAATGAGCAGTTCTTC | CASSDLAGYNEQFF
TRBJ2-1 | NA | TRBV18 | TRBD1 | TGTGCCAGCTCACCCACCGGGACAGGGTATAAGCAGTTCTTC | CASSPTGTGYKQFF
TRBJ1-1 | NA | TRBV2 | TRBD1 | TGTGCCAGTAAGGGACAGCAGAACACTGAAGCTTTCTTT | CASKGQQNTEAFF
TRBJ2-1 | NA | TRBV9 | TRBD2 | TGTGCCAGCAGCGCGCCCCTAGCGGGAGGGCCCCATGAGCAGTTCTTC | CASSAPLAGGPHEQFF
TRBJ2-7 | NA | TRBV5-5 | NA | TGTGCCAGCAGCTTGGTTGAGGGTTCAGGCTACGAGCAGTACTTC | CASSLVEGSGYEQYF
TRBJ1-2 | once | TRBV28 | NA | TGTGCCAGCAGTTCCGACTATGGCTACACCTTC | CASSSDYGYTF
TRBJ1-2 | NA | TRBV6-5 | NA | TGTGCCAGCACTTCCCGAGGGGGGCCCTATGGCTACACCTTC | CASTSRGGPYGYTF
TRBJ1-2 | NA | TRBV6-1 | NA | TGTGCCAGCAGAGGGGGGGCCCCTTATGGCTACACCTTC | CASRGGAPYGYTF
TRBJ2-1 | NA | TRBV7-9 | TRBD1 | TGTGCCAGCAGCCAGGGGGACAATGAGCAGTTCTTC | CASSQGDNEQFF
TRBJ2-3 | NA | TRBV19 | TRBD1 | TGTGCCAGTACCTCGGGACAGCGCACAGATACGCAGTATTTT | CASTSGQRTDTQYF
TRBJ1-1 | NA | TRBV29-1 | NA | TGCAGCGTGGAGGCGGCCCCGGGGGGATTTCTCATGAACACTGAAGCTTTCTTT | CSVEAAPGGFLMNTEAFF
TRBJ2-7 | NA | TRBV7-9 | NA | TGTGCCAGCAGCATCGCCTACGAGCAGTACTTC | CASSIAYEQYF
TRBJ1-3 | NA | TRBV6-5 | TRBD1 | TGTGCCAGCAGTTACACCAAAACAGGGGCTGGAAACACCATATATTTT | CASSYTKTGAGNTIYF
TRBJ1-2 | NA | TRBV5-1 | NA | TGCGCCAGCAGCCCCCCTTCCGCGAACTATGGCTACACCTTC | CASSPPSANYGYTF
TRBJ2-7 | NA | TRBV9 | TRBD2 | TGTGCCAGCAGCCCCGGGACTAGCGGACGAAATTACGAGCAGTACTTC | CASSPGTSGRNYEQYF
TRBJ1-1 | NA | TRBV25-1 | NA | TGTGCCAGCAGTGAATACAGTCGCAGTGTTCCTCTGAACACTGAAGCTTTCTTT | CASSEYSRSVPLNTEAFF
TRBJ2-3 | NA | TRBV5-1 | NA | TGCGCCAGCAGCTTGGGTGTCTACCGCACAGATACGCAGTATTTT | CASSLGVYRTDTQYF
TRBJ2-2 | NA | TRBV4-2 | TRBD1 | TGTGCCAGCAGCCAAGAGGGGACAGGGACCGGGGAGCTGTTTTTT | CASSQEGTGTGELFF
TRBJ2-2 | NA | TRBV5-1 | NA | TGCGCCAGCAGCCCCGTAGGGGGGGGACTACCTTCGGCGATCGGGGAGCTGTTTTTT | CASSPVGGGLPSAIGELFF
TRBJ2-5 | NA | TRBV12-5 | NA | TGTGCTAGTGGTTTGGACAGCCCAGGGACCCAGTACTTC | CASGLDSPGTQYF
TRBJ2-1 | NA | TRBV19 | NA | TGTGCCAGTTCTTGGAGGGCTTCGTCCTACAATGAGCAGTTCTTC | CASSWRASSYNEQFF
TRBJ1-3 | NA | TRBV7-9 | TRBD1 | TGTGCCAGCAGCTCGGACAGGGTTGCTATCAGAAACACCATATATTTT | CASSSDRVAIRNTIYF
TRBJ2-7 | NA | TRBV7-8 | NA | TGTGCCAGCAGCTTAGTTAGCGAGCAGTACTTC | CASSLVSEQYF
TRBJ2-1 | NA | TRBV6-5 | NA | TGTGCCAGCAGAAACGTGGGCCCTGAGCAGTTCTTC | CASRNVGPEQFF